The sequence of this TCR beta chain was determined in a study of cytomegalovirus exposure and HLA in healthy donors. The wider study: Among fewer than 500 genotyped donors, roughly 81% fell in the Caucasian-associated ancestry cluster.

Study-wide points: A previous analysis found most TCR beta V segments productive roughly 87% or roughly 30% of the time. It was confirmed in vitro that three of the CMV-associated chains were specific for CMV antigens.

13 Jbeta primers and 60 Vbeta primers were used for the PCR. Profiled with immunoSEQ multiplex PCR; TCRdb holds only in-frame clones, not every one. The table has about 270,000 clones, roughly 88% seen once; the top ten hold about 4%. V gave up 6 bases and J gave up 2 bases, with 8 bases separating them. Germline V gene sequence: CDR1 SGHNT, CDR2 YYREEE (reference sequence). The CDR3 runs to 12 residues. With respect to this clone: The antigen is not known.

The J gene is TRBJ1-2, the V gene TRBV5-4, with D perhaps TRBD1 (6 bases). The source material was PBMCs. The sequence derives from a man aged 35 to 55 in good health and CMV-seropositive. The CDR3 sequence is CASTTGNYGYTF. As DNA, the CDR3 is TGTGCCAGCACTACAGGGAACTATGGCTACACCTTC.